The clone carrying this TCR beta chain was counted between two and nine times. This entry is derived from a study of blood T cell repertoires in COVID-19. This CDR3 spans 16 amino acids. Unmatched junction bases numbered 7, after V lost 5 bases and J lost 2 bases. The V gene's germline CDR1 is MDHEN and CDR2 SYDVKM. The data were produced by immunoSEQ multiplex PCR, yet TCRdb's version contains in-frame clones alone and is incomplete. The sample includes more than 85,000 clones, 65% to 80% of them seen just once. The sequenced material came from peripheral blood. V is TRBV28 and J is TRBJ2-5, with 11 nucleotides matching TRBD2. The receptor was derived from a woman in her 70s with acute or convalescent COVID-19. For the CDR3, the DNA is TGTGCCAGCAGTAGGGGACTAGCGGAGAGACAAGAGACCCAGTACTTC. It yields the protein CASSRGLAERQETQYF.